One and the same sample provided the 26 T cell receptor beta chains below, sequenced in a study of regulatory T cells in long-lasting Graves disease. Time point indicated: newly diagnosed GD, antithyroid drugs for less than 3 months. With RNA extracted from PBMCs as input, the TCR library was made. Construction of the TCR beta libraries employed iRepertoire HTBI primers in conjunction with Arm-PCR of CDR3 regions. TCRdb recomputed calls from the multiplex PCR reads with MiXCR, one row per CDR3 protein. The repertoire consists of 550,000 to 600,000 distinct CDR3 sequences, with roughly 15% occurring once and the leading ten covering about 11%. This sample also appeared in a second study, on T cells in Graves' hyperthyroidism and ophthalmopathy.

The starting material was peripheral blood mononuclear cells (PBMCs), obtained at new diagnosis, from a patient treated with antithyroid drugs. All receptors come from a man aged 18 to 35 with Graves disease.

This clonotype was picked up many times. The chain combines TRBV27 with TRBJ1-1; D is uncertain. There are 14 residues in the CDR3. CDR1 MNHEY and CDR2 SMNVEV come from the germline V gene (reference sequence). The V gene lost 5 bases and the J gene lost 6 bases, with 16 bases spanning the gap. The chain's CDR3 is CASSNLGLRAEAFF. The CDR3 bases are TGTGCCAGCAGTAACCTGGGCCTTAGAGCTGAAGCTTTCTTT.

This clonotype was seen a few times. The rearrangement links TRBV29-1 to TRBJ1-1; the D is unclear. V lost 7 bases and J 7 bases, leaving 10 bases between the germline ends. Looked up from germline, CDR1 is SQVTM and CDR2 is ANQGSEA. The CDR3 contains 10 residues. CDR3 amino acids: CSGGSIEAFF. In DNA form, the CDR3 reads TGCAGCGGCGGGTCCATTGAAGCTTTCTTT. Full variable domain (missing parts from reference TRBV29-1 and TRBJ1-1): SAVISQKPSRDICQRGTSLTIQCQVDSQVTMMFWYRQQPGQSLTLIATANQGSEATYESGFVIDKFPISRPNLTFSTLTVSNMSPEDSSIYLCSGGSIEAFFGQGTRLTVV.

In regard to this clonotype: A much larger clone differs by one base, so this may be a read error. The rearrangement uses TRBV12-3 or TRBV12-4 and TRBJ1-5, with D possibly matching TRBD1 (5 bases). Trimming stripped 8 bases from V and 3 bases from J, with 14 bases between. This CDR3 is built from 14 residues. CDR3 residues: CASPPPDINQPQHF. The CDR3 nucleotides read TGTGCCAGCCCACCACCGGACATCAATCAGCCCCAGCATTTT.

The chain has TRBV19 and TRBJ2-7; 9 nucleotides line up with TRBD1. The CDR3 covers 16 residues. V lost 5 bases, J lost 5 bases, and 13 bases stayed unmatched. CDR1 and CDR2 from the germline V gene are LNHDA and SQIVND (reference sequence). CDR3: CASSPIRDRVRNEQYF. The CDR3 DNA is TGTGCCAGTAGTCCGATCCGGGACAGGGTAAGGAACGAGCAGTACTTC.

This clonotype was seen more than once but under ten times. The chain couples TRBV28 to TRBJ2-1, with 9 nucleotides matching TRBD1. V lost 10 bases, J lost 9 bases, and 10 bases stayed unmatched. Looked up from germline, CDR1 is MDHEN and CDR2 is SYDVKM. The CDR3 is 13 residues long. CDR3 loop: CAIRQGGVGEQFF. The CDR3 nucleotides are TGTGCCATTCGACAGGGGGGGGTGGGTGAGCAGTTCTTC.

A remark on this clonotype: A much larger clonotype is one base distant, so this may be a read error. The DNA of the CDR3 is TGCGCCAGCAGCGAGATAGGACAGCCGAACACTGAAGCTTTCTTT. Its protein is CASSEIGQPNTEAFF. The gene calls are TRBV5-1 and TRBJ1-1, with D tentatively TRBD1 (6 bases). CDR1 SGHRS and CDR2 YFSETQ come from the germline V gene. With 4 bases removed from V and 1 base from J, the gap between germline ends came to 14 bases. CDR3 length: 15 residues.

The sample holds many counts of this clonotype. The CDR3 coding sequence is TGTGCCTGGAGGCGACAGGGAATCTATGGCTACACCTTC. Translation: CAWRRQGIYGYTF. The chain links TRBV30 to TRBJ1-2; 7 bases fit TRBD1. Unmatched junction bases numbered 5, after V lost 3 bases and J lost 4 bases. CDR1 and CDR2 (germline): GTSNPN, SVGIG (reference sequence). The CDR3 totals 13 residues.

This clonotype has more than one count but fewer than ten. The chain employs TRBV7-2 and TRBJ1-4, with TRBD1 matching over 10 bases. This CDR3 contains 16 residues. Germline CDR1 SGHTA, CDR2 FQGNSA. After removal of 2 bases from V and 8 bases from J, the junction contained 8 bases not matched to a gene. CDR3 in DNA: TGTGCCAGCAGCTTACAGAGGGACAGGGGTCGGGAAAAACTGTTTTTT. Translation gives CASSLQRDRGREKLFF.

This chain uses TRBV29-1 with TRBJ2-5, with D hard to call. From germline, CDR1 is SQVTM and CDR2 ANQGSEA. Trimming stripped 7 bases from V and 4 bases from J, with 16 bases between. The CDR3 contains 13 residues. This CDR3 reads CSAGNVIGETQYF. The CDR3 nucleotides read TGCAGCGCTGGTAACGTTATTGGAGAGACCCAGTACTTC.

There are many counts of this clonotype. This chain links TRBV10-3 with TRBJ2-5, with D tentatively TRBD2 (6 bases). Germline-derived CDR1 and CDR2 are ENHRY and SYGVKD. The CDR3 loop spans 13 amino acids. V gave up 2 bases and J gave up 5 bases, with 9 bases separating them. Here the CDR3 reads CAISEGGPETQYF. CDR3 nucleotide sequence: TGTGCCATCAGTGAGGGAGGGCCCGAGACCCAGTACTTC.

Ten or more counts support this clonotype. The gene calls are TRBV12-3 or TRBV12-4 and TRBJ1-1; D not resolved. The CDR3 extends over 12 amino acids. The germline V and J ends were trimmed by 6 bases and 1 base, with 6 bases remaining between them. The CDR3 nucleotides are TGTGCCAGCAGCACCACGAACACTGAAGCTTTCTTT. This sequence encodes CASSTTNTEAFF.

The rearrangement uses TRBV7-3 and TRBJ1-3, with 9 bases identical to TRBD1. The CDR3 consists of 15 residues. The germline gives CDR1 SGHTA, CDR2 FQGTGA. Losses at the gene ends were 5 bases for V and 4 bases for J; bases not matched to a gene: 6. DNA for the CDR3: TGTGCCAGCAGCCCCGGGACAGGGCAGGGAAACACCATATATTTT. Amino acids: CASSPGTGQGNTIYF.

The V call is TRBV19, the J call TRBJ2-2; D is uncertain. The germline CDR1 and CDR2 sequences are LNHDA and SQIVND (reference sequence). Trimming removed 7 bases at V and 2 bases at J, with 8 bases between. This CDR3 is 13 amino acids long. CDR3 residues: CASTPVNTGELFF. The CDR3 DNA sequence: TGTGCCAGTACTCCCGTAAACACCGGGGAGCTGTTTTTT.

The J gene is TRBJ2-7, the V gene TRBV19, with 9 bases matching TRBD1. Germline V gives CDR1 LNHDA, CDR2 SQIVND (reference sequence). The CDR3 is 13 residues long. V shed 1 base and J 6 bases; nucleotides not matched to a gene: 1. The CDR3: CASSIGTGVEQYF. The CDR3, as DNA: TGTGCCAGTAGTATAGGGACAGGGGTCGAGCAGTACTTC.

J is TRBJ2-2 and V is TRBV7-2; the D gene could be TRBD1 or TRBD2 (5 bases each). V was shortened by 5 bases and J by 3 bases, with 10 bases between the two germline ends. Per germline, CDR1 SGHTA and CDR2 FQGNSA. The CDR3 loop spans 14 amino acids. CDR3 region: CASSRGGYTGELFF. Here the CDR3 DNA reads TGTGCCAGCAGCCGTGGGGGATACACCGGGGAGCTGTTTTTT.

This clonotype appeared many times. The chain carries TRBV6-1 and TRBJ2-1; 10 bases line up with TRBD2. The CDR3 runs 16 residues. Trimming at V came to 6 bases and at J to 1 base, leaving 6 bases not matched to a gene. Per germline, CDR1 MNHNS and CDR2 SASEGT. CDR3 nucleotides: TGTGCCAGCAGACCCCTAGCGGGAGTGTCCTACAATGAGCAGTTCTTC. It is translated as CASRPLAGVSYNEQFF.

The table lists this clonotype with many counts. V and J are TRBV7-2 and TRBJ2-3; tentatively, D is TRBD1 or TRBD2 (5 bases each). Per germline, CDR1 SGHTA and CDR2 FQGNSA. The CDR3 length is 14 residues. V lost 3 bases and J lost 1, with 8 bases in between. CDR3 sequence: CASSLMGGTDTQYF. In DNA, the CDR3 is TGTGCCAGCAGCTTGATGGGGGGCACAGATACGCAGTATTTT.

The gene calls are TRBV5-8 and TRBJ2-5, with D possibly matching TRBD2 (5 bases). The V and J ends lost 2 bases and 5 bases respectively, with 13 bases between them. The CDR3 contains 14 residues. Germline CDR1 is SGHTS and CDR2 is YDEGEE. The CDR3 spells CASSLRGPGETQYF. The DNA for the CDR3 is TGTGCCAGCAGCTTAAGAGGGCCGGGGGAGACCCAGTACTTC.

There are many counts of this clonotype. CDR3 loop: CASSLEGLSGSSADTQYF. DNA of the CDR3: TGTGCCAGCAGTTTAGAGGGCCTTAGCGGGAGTTCGGCAGATACGCAGTATTTT. This chain connects TRBV12-3 or TRBV12-4 to TRBJ2-3, with 9 bases aligning to TRBD2. Losses at the gene ends were 1 base for V and 4 bases for J; bases not matched to a gene: 12. The length of the CDR3 is 18 residues.

This clonotype has at least ten counts. V and J are TRBV7-2 and TRBJ1-2; 7 bases map to TRBD1. Germline loops: CDR1 SGHTA, CDR2 FQGNSA. Trimming removed 0 bases from V and 2 bases from J; junction bases left unmatched: 9. This CDR3 is built from 17 residues. CDR3 residues: CASSLAEFPGQNYGYTF. The CDR3 region has the DNA TGTGCCAGCAGCTTAGCCGAGTTCCCGGGACAGAACTATGGCTACACCTTC. Full variable domain (rest looked up from reference TRBV7-2 and TRBJ1-2): GAGVSQSPSNKVTEKGKDVELRCDPISGHTALYWYRQSLGQGLEFLIYFQGNSAPDKSGLPSDRFSAERTGGSVSTLTIQRTQQEDSAVYLCASSLAEFPGQNYGYTFGSGTRLTVV.

The gene calls are TRBV10-3 and TRBJ1-2; D is ambiguous. V was cut by 3 bases and J by 5 bases, with 10 bases left in between. Per germline, CDR1 ENHRY and CDR2 SYGVKD. The length of the CDR3 is 13 residues. This CDR3 reads CAISEIGLYGYTF. The CDR3 nucleotides are TGTGCCATCAGTGAAATCGGACTGTATGGCTACACCTTC.

The CDR3 DNA is TGTGCCAGCAGTTTGGAGGGGGCCTCTGAGCAGTACTTC. It codes for CASSLEGASEQYF. The chain carries TRBV28 and TRBJ2-7; a possible D gene is TRBD1 (7 bases). There are 13 residues in the CDR3. Germline CDR1 and CDR2: MDHEN and SYDVKM. V was shortened by 3 bases and J by 7 bases, with 13 bases between the two germline ends.

The J gene is TRBJ1-5, the V gene TRBV20-1, with D possibly matching TRBD1 (5 bases). The CDR3 runs 15 residues. The germline V gene has CDR1 DFQATT and CDR2 SNEGSKA (reference sequence). The germline V and J ends were trimmed by 6 bases and 1 base, with 16 bases remaining between them. The CDR3 DNA sequence: TGCAGTGCCTCAGGTAGGGGCGAAAGCAATCAGCCCCAGCATTTT. This sequence encodes CSASGRGESNQPQHF.

This clonotype was seen many times. The J gene is TRBJ1-2, the V gene TRBV28, with no clear D. The ends were cut back, 4 bases at V and 0 bases at J, with 12 bases in the middle. Germline-derived CDR1 and CDR2 are MDHEN and SYDVKM. This CDR3 comprises 15 residues. This CDR3 reads CASSSSVLANYGYTF. The CDR3 DNA sequence: TGTGCCAGCAGTTCCTCAGTCCTAGCTAACTATGGCTACACCTTC.

This clonotype was found many times. The J gene is TRBJ1-1, the V gene TRBV6-1; possibly TRBD1 for D (5 bases). The CDR3 loop spans 14 amino acids. Germline CDR1 and CDR2: MNHNS and SASEGT. V was clipped by 6 bases and J by 1 base, with 12 bases between them. The CDR3 protein is CASSLGLWNTEAFF. CDR3 DNA: TGTGCCAGCAGCTTGGGACTCTGGAACACTGAAGCTTTCTTT.

This clonotype was observed many times. V is TRBV29-1 and J is TRBJ1-5, with D possibly TRBD1 on 6 matching bases. CDR1 is SQVTM and CDR2 is ANQGSEA in the germline V gene. CDR3 length: 14 residues. The V end was cut by 4 bases, the J end by 0 bases, with 10 bases between. As DNA, the CDR3 is TGCAGCGTTGCTGGACAGAATAGCAATCAGCCCCAGCATTTT. Encoded protein: CSVAGQNSNQPQHF.